This TCR beta chain was sequenced during a study of OX40 agonist ivuxolimab in advanced cancers. Findings and caveats of the study: Not determined was the antigen specificity of the expanded peripheral T cells. At 0.1 to 3.0 mg/kg, clonal expansion of CD4+ and CD8+ blood T cells had occurred by week 6. Mean expanded clone counts were higher in CD8+ than CD4+ T cells. Part of the nonresponder group also had normalized T-cell clonal expansion that was low.

The CDR3 consists of 15 residues. Losses at the gene ends were 6 bases for V and 4 bases for J; bases not matched to a gene: 11. Germline V gene lookup returns CDR1 SGHKS and CDR2 YYEKEE (reference sequence). About this clone itself: What it binds is unknown.

Sequencing was performed with immunoSEQ multiplex PCR; in TCRdb, only in-frame clones are kept and a portion is missing. The sample consists of about 67,000 clones, about 88% of them appearing once. The sample here was CD4+ or CD8+ T cells sorted from blood, taken in a trial of the OX40 agonist ivuxolimab. The chain carries TRBV5-5 and TRBJ2-7; 9 positions agree with TRBD1. The TCR comes from an adult with an advanced solid tumor such as melanoma, head and neck, liver or kidney cancer. The CDR3 is CASTKTGTGKYEQYF. In nucleotides, the CDR3 is TGTGCCAGCACCAAAACCGGGACAGGGAAATACGAGCAGTACTTC.